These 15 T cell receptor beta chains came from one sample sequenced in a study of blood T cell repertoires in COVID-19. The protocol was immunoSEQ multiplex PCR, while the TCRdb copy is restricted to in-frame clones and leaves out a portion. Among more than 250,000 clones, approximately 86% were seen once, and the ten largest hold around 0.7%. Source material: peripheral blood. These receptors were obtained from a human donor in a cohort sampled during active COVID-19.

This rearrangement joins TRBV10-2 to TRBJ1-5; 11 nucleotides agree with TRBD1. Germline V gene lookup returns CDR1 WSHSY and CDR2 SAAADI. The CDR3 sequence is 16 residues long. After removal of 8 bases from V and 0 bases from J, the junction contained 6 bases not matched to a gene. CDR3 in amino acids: CASGTGGGYSNQPQHF. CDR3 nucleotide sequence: TGCGCCAGCGGGACAGGGGGTGGGTATAGCAATCAGCCCCAGCATTTT.

Here the CDR3 reads CASSPPADRETQYF. In DNA form, the CDR3 reads TGTGCCAGCTCACCACCGGCAGACAGAGAGACCCAGTACTTC. The V gene is TRBV18, the J gene TRBJ2-5; a possible D gene is TRBD1 (5 bases). Germline values: CDR1 KGHSH, CDR2 LQKENI. This CDR3 spans 14 amino acids. V shed 0 bases and J shed 4 bases, with 9 bases lying between them.

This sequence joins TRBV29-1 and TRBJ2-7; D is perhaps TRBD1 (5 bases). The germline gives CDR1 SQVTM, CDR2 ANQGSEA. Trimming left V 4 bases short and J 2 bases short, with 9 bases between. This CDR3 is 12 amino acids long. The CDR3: CSVAKGTYEQYF. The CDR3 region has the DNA TGCAGCGTTGCGAAGGGGACCTACGAGCAGTACTTC.

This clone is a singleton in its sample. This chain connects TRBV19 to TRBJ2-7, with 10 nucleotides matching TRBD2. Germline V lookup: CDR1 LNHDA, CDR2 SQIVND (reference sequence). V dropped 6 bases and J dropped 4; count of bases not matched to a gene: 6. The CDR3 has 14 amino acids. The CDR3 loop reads CASRSGRGPYEQYF. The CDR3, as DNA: TGTGCCAGTAGGAGCGGGAGGGGCCCTTACGAGCAGTACTTC. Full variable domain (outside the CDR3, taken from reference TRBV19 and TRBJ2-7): DGGITQSPKYLFRKEGQNVTLSCEQNLNHDAMYWYRQDPGQGLRLIYYSQIVNDFQKGDIAEGYSVSREKKESFPLTVTSAQKNPTAFYLCASRSGRGPYEQYFGPGTRLTVT.

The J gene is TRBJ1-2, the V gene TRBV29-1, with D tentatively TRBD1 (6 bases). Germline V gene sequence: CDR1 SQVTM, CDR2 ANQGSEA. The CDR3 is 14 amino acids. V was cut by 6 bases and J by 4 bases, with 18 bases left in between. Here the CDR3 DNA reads TGCAGCGTCGATATCGACAGGTCTCGCTATGGCTACACCTTC. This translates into CSVDIDRSRYGYTF.

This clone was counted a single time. The CDR3 loop reads CASSHLAGELFF. The DNA for the CDR3 is TGTGCCAGCAGCCATTTAGCCGGGGAGCTGTTTTTT. The rearrangement links TRBV7-8 to TRBJ2-2, with unresolved D. The CDR3 is 12 amino acids. CDR1 is SGHVS, CDR2 FQNEAQ, per germline. Trimming took off 5 bases at V and 6 bases at J, with 7 bases between the two ends. Based on the CDR3 plus reference TRBV7-8 and TRBJ2-2, the full variable domain is GAGVSQSPRYKVAKRGQDVALRCDPISGHVSLFWYQQALGQGPEFLTYFQNEAQLDKSGLPSDRFFAERPEGSVSTLKIQRTQQEDSAVYLCASSHLAGELFFGEGSRLTVL.

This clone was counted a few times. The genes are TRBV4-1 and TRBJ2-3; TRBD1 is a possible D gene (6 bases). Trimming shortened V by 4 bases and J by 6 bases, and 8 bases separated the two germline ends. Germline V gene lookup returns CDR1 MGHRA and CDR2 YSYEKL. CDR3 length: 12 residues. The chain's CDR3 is CASSPRGDTQYF. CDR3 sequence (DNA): TGCGCCAGCAGCCCGAGGGGGGATACGCAGTATTTT.

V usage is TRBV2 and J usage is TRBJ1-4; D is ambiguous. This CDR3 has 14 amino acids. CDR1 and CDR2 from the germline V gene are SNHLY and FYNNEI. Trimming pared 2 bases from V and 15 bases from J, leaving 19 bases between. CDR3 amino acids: CASSEYREHVVVFF. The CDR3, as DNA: TGTGCCAGCAGTGAATACCGGGAACACGTAGTGGTGTTTTTT.

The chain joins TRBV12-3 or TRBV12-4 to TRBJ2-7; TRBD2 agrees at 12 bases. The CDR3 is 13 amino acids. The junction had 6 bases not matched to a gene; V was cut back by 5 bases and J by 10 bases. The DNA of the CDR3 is TGTGCCAGCAGTCCCCTGACTAGCGGGAGACAGTACTTC. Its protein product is CASSPLTSGRQYF.

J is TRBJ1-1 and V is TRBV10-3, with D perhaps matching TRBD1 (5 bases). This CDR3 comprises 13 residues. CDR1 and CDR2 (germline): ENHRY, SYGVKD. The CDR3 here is CASRSDKNTEAFF. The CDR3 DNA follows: TGTGCATCAAGATCGGACAAGAACACTGAAGCTTTCTTT.

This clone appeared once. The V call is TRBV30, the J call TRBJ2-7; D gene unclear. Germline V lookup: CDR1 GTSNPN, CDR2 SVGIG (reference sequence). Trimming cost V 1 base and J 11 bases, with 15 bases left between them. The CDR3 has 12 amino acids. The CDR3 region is CAWSGTGAREYF. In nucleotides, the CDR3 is TGTGCCTGGAGTGGAACCGGCGCCCGGGAGTACTTC.

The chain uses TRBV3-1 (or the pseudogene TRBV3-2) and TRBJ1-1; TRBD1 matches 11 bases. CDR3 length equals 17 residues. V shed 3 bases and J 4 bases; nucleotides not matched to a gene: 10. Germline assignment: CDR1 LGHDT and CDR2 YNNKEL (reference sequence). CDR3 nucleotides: TGTGCCAGCAGCCATTCCCTTTACGGGACAGGGGGCACTGAAGCTTTCTTT. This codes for CASSHSLYGTGGTEAFF.

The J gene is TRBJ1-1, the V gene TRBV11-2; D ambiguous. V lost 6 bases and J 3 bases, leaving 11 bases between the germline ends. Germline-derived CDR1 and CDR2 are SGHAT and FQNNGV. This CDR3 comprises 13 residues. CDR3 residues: CASSLFADTEAFF. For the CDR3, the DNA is TGTGCCAGCAGTCTATTCGCTGACACTGAAGCTTTCTTT.

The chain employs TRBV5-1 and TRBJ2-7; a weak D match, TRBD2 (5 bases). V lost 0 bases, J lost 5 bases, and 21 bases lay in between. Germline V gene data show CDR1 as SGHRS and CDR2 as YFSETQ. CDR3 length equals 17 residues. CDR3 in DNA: TGCGCCAGCAGCTTGGCCGGTGAATTTCCCCTAGCCCACGAGCAGTACTTC. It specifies CASSLAGEFPLAHEQYF. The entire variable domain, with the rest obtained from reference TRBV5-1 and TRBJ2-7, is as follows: KAGVTQTPRYLIKTRGQQVTLSCSPISGHRSVSWYQQTPGQGLQFLFEYFSETQRNKGNFPGRFSGRQFSNSRSEMNVSTLELGDSALYLCASSLAGEFPLAHEQYFGPGTRLTVT.

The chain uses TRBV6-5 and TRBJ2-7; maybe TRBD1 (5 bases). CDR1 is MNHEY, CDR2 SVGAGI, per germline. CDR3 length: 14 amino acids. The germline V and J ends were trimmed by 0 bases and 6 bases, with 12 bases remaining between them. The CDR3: CASSYSGASGEQYF. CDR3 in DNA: TGTGCCAGCAGTTACTCAGGGGCCTCCGGCGAGCAGTACTTC.